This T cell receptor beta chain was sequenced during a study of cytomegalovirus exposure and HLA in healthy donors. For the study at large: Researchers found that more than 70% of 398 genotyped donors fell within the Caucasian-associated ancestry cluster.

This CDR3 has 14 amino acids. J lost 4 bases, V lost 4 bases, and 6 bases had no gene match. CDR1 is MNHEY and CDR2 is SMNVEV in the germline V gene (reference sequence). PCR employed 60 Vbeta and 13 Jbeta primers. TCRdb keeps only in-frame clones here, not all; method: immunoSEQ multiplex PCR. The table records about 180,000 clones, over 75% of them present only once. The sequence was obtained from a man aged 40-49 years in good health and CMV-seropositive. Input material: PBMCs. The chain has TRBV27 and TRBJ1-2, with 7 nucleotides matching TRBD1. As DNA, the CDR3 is TGTGCCAGCAGTTATCGGACAGGTCTCTATGGCTACACCTTC. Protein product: CASSYRTGLYGYTF.